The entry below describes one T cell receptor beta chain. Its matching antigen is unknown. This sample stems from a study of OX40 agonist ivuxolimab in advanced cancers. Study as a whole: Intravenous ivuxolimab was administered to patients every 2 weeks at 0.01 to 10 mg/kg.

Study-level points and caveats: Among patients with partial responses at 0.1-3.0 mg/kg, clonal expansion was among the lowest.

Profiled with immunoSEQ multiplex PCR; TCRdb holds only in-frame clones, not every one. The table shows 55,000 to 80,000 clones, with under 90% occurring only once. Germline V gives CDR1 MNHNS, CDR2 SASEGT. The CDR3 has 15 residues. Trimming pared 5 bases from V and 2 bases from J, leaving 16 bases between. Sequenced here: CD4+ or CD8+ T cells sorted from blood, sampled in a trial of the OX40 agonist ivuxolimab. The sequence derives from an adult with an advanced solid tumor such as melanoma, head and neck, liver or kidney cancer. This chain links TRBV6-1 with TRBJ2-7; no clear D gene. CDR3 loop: CASSLSWTETYEQYF. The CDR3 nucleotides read TGTGCCAGCAGTCTCTCCTGGACCGAGACCTACGAGCAGTACTTC.